The 14 T cell receptor beta chains presented below share a single source sample, sequenced in a study of blood T cells in healthy people across ages. Combining a sample-barcoded 5' primer with a J-beta primer mix, a second PCR ran for 7 to 11 cycles. TCRdb analysed the 5' RACE reads with MiXCR anew, one entry per CDR3 protein. The sample lists 910,000 or so distinct CDR3 sequences, roughly half occurring once. Sequencing was carried out using blood. The receptors were sampled from a woman aged 60-70 years in good health.

The chain couples TRBV12-3 or TRBV12-4 to TRBJ2-1, with a possible D match to TRBD2 (5 bases). The CDR3 totals 16 residues. With 3 bases removed from V and 2 bases from J, the gap between germline ends came to 14 bases. CDR3 in amino acids: CASSFRRALTYNEQFF. CDR3 DNA: TGTGCCAGCAGTTTTCGGCGGGCACTTACCTACAATGAGCAGTTCTTC.

V usage is TRBV29-1 and J usage is TRBJ2-1; 9 nucleotides line up with TRBD1. The CDR3 sequence is 15 residues long. Per the germline V gene, CDR1 is SQVTM and CDR2 is ANQGSEA. V lost 5 bases to trimming and J lost 7 bases; unmatched junction nucleotides: 12. The CDR3 loop reads CSVLSPGQGGNEQFF. In nucleotides, the CDR3 is TGCAGCGTTCTATCCCCGGGACAGGGTGGAAATGAGCAGTTCTTC.

The CDR3 loop is CASSLTASGQYF. The CDR3 DNA reads TGTGCCAGCAGCTTAACAGCTTCTGGGCAGTACTTC. The genes are TRBV7-9 and TRBJ2-4, with D uncertain. The CDR3 consists of 12 residues. Germline V CDR1 and CDR2: SEHNR, FQNEAQ (reference sequence). V gave up 2 bases and J gave up 13 bases, with 12 bases separating them.

The rearrangement uses TRBV11-2 and TRBJ2-2; TRBD1 matches 7 bases. With 3 bases clipped from V and 9 bases from J, the junction kept 4 bases outside the gene matches. CDR1 is SGHAT and CDR2 is FQNNGV in the germline V gene. The CDR3 loop spans 13 amino acids. The CDR3 nucleotides read TGTGCCAGCAGCTTGTTAGGGGGCCGGGAGCTGTTTTTT. Translation: CASSLLGGRELFF. Together with reference TRBV11-2 and TRBJ2-2, the CDR3 gives the full variable domain: EAGVAQSPRYKIIEKRQSVAFWCNPISGHATLYWYQQILGQGPKLLIQFQNNGVVDDSQLPKDRFSAERLKGVDSTLKIQPAKLEDSAVYLCASSLLGGRELFFGEGSRLTVL.

The V call is TRBV7-9, the J call TRBJ2-1; possible D gene TRBD2, 5 bases. Per germline, CDR1 SEHNR and CDR2 FQNEAQ (reference sequence). V was pared by 2 bases and J by 6 bases, with 14 bases between. This CDR3 spans 15 amino acids. The CDR3 here is CASSLTSQRVNEQFF. In DNA, the CDR3 is TGTGCCAGCAGCTTAACTAGTCAGAGGGTCAATGAGCAGTTCTTC.

The chain combines TRBV20-1 with TRBJ2-1, with TRBD1 matching 8 bases. There are 15 residues in the CDR3. CDR1 DFQATT and CDR2 SNEGSKA come from the germline V gene (reference sequence). The V gene end was trimmed by 0 bases and the J gene end by 9 bases; junction bases not matched to a gene: 10. CDR3: CSARDPLDRDGEQFF. The CDR3 bases are TGCAGTGCTAGAGATCCCCTGGACAGGGACGGTGAGCAGTTCTTC.

The rearrangement links TRBV4-1 to TRBJ1-5; D uncertain. This CDR3 spans 15 amino acids. Trimming removed 0 bases from V and 5 bases from J, with 11 bases in between. Germline CDR1 MGHRA, CDR2 YSYEKL. CDR3 nucleotide sequence: TGCGCCAGCAGCCAAGAAGAAATAAAATATCAGCCCCAGCATTTT. Translated: CASSQEEIKYQPQHF.

J is TRBJ2-3 and V is TRBV6-2 or TRBV6-3; D uncertain. The CDR3 contains 15 residues. V shed 4 bases and J shed 3 bases, with 14 bases lying between them. Germline lookup yields CDR1 MNHEY and CDR2 SVGEGT. The DNA of the CDR3 is TGTGCCAGCAGTTCCGGAGACTTTGGTACAGATACGCAGTATTTT. Protein product: CASSSGDFGTDTQYF.

The chain carries TRBV4-3 and TRBJ2-7; D may match TRBD1 or TRBD2 (5 bases each). The V gene's germline CDR1 is LGHNA and CDR2 YSLEER. The CDR3 is made up of 16 amino acids. Trimming pared 3 bases from V and 0 bases from J, leaving 15 bases between. The CDR3 coding sequence is TGCGCCAGCAGCCAGGGTGCTGCAGGGAGCTCCTACGAGCAGTACTTC. Protein: CASSQGAAGSSYEQYF.

This clonotype was seen more than once but under ten times. V is TRBV7-2 and J is TRBJ2-1; D uncertain. The ends were cut back, 5 bases at V and 9 bases at J, with 11 bases in the middle. The germline gives CDR1 SGHTA, CDR2 FQGNSA. The CDR3 covers 12 residues. The CDR3 here is CASSPVGPEQFF. CDR3 coding DNA: TGTGCCAGCAGCCCAGTGGGCCCTGAGCAGTTCTTC.

The rearrangement uses TRBV6-1 and TRBJ1-5; 7 bases agree with TRBD1. V lost 5 bases to trimming and J lost 0 bases; unmatched junction nucleotides: 4. Germline assignment: CDR1 MNHNS and CDR2 SASEGT. CDR3 length: 15 amino acids. The CDR3 reads CASSTGVNSNQPQHF. DNA for the CDR3: TGTGCCAGCAGTACAGGGGTAAATAGCAATCAGCCCCAGCATTTT.

The genes are TRBV5-1 and TRBJ2-7, with a weak D call TRBD2 (5 bases). Trimming shortened V by 6 bases and J by 3 bases, and 16 bases separated the two germline ends. The CDR3 is 14 residues long. In germline, CDR1 is SGHRS, CDR2 YFSETQ. This CDR3 is CASKVGLLSYEQYF. CDR3 in DNA: TGCGCCAGCAAAGTAGGACTCCTAAGCTACGAGCAGTACTTC.

The chain carries TRBV7-2 and TRBJ2-4, with 12 bases fitting TRBD2. Looked up from germline, CDR1 is SGHTA and CDR2 is FQGNSA. V trimming: 6 bases; J trimming: 13 bases; junction bases outside the gene matches: 16. The CDR3 covers 16 residues. CDR3: CASSSTSGRTYNEQYF. CDR3 bases: TGTGCCAGCAGTTCCACTAGCGGGAGGACCTACAATGAGCAGTACTTC. Complete variable domain (other parts from reference TRBV7-2 and TRBJ2-4): GAGVSQSPSNKVTEKGKDVELRCDPISGHTALYWYRQSLGQGLEFLIYFQGNSAPDKSGLPSDRFSAERTGGSVSTLTIQRTQQEDSAVYLCASSSTSGRTYNEQYFGAGTRLSVL.

The chain couples TRBV12-3 or TRBV12-4 to TRBJ2-2, with 9 bases identical to TRBD2. The CDR3 extends over 15 amino acids. V lost 6 bases and J lost 7; bases outside the gene matches: 9. The CDR3 protein is CASSSTSGWNGELFF. CDR3 coding DNA: TGTGCCAGCAGCTCCACTAGCGGGTGGAACGGGGAGCTGTTTTTT.